The rows below give T cell receptor beta chains drawn from one sample of a study of read filtering for tumor transcriptome and immune sequencing. Each CDR3 protein is one row after TCRdb ran MiXCR on the reads. The repertoire has fewer than 150,000 distinct CDR3 sequences, 13% of them found once; the top ten carry approximately 11%. The sequenced sample consisted of a population of CD138-negative cells sorted from bone marrow. All receptors come from a donor aged 40 or over with multiple myeloma. Each CDR3 is given with its conserved first and last residue. D genes are given only for firm matches. Clone size, where shown, is once, few, many, or a class for clones that have expanded.

TRBJ2-1 TRBD2 TRBV30 many CAWSGGLAGNYEQFF TGTGCCTGGAGTGGGGGACTAGCTGGTAATTATGAGCAGTTCTTC
TRBJ1-5 NA TRBV7-9 NA CASSLQNSNQPRHF TGTGCCAGCAGCTTGCAGAATAGCAATCAGCCCCGGCATTTT
TRBJ2-3 NA TRBV7-2 many CASSLDALGPDTQYF TGTGCCAGCAGCTTAGACGCTCTCGGTCCAGATACGCAGTATTTT
TRBJ1-1 NA TRBV20-1 many CSARRQLSLAEAFF TGCAGTGCCCGTCGACAGCTGTCGTTGGCTGAAGCTTTCTTT
TRBJ2-1 NA TRBV19 many CASSIAATGSGQFF TGTGCCAGTAGTATTGCGGCAACAGGGTCTGGGCAGTTCTTC
TRBJ1-5 NA TRBV20-1 many CSATKSGSNQPQHF TGCAGTGCTACCAAGTCTGGTAGCAATCAGCCCCAGCATTTT
TRBJ2-5 NA TRBV2 many CASSEDYSDETQYF TGTGCCAGCAGTGAAGACTACAGTGATGAGACCCAGTACTTC
TRBJ2-5 NA TRBV20-1 NA CSASLSIQETQYF TGCAGTGCTAGTCTGTCTATCCAAGAGACCCAGTACTTC
TRBJ2-1 TRBD2 TRBV27 many CASGPGAGTNYNEQFF TGTGCCAGCGGACCTGGGGCCGGGACTAACTACAATGAGCAGTTCTTC
TRBJ2-5 NA TRBV20-1 many CSASRGAQTQYF TGCAGTGCTAGTAGAGGGGCACAGACCCAGTACTTC
TRBJ2-5 TRBD2 TRBV5-6 NA CASSLVTSGDQETQYF TGTGCCAGCAGCCTCGTGACTAGCGGGGACCAAGAGACCCAGTACTTC
TRBJ2-2 NA TRBV15 many CATSSGRSTGELFF TGTGCCACCAGCAGTGGCAGGAGCACCGGGGAGCTGTTTTTT
TRBJ2-2 NA TRBV24-1 NA CATSEPGSGELFF TGTGCCACCAGTGAACCAGGGAGCGGGGAGCTGTTTTTT
TRBJ2-6 TRBD1 TRBV11-2 many CASRKSGGSGANVLTF TGTGCCAGCAGGAAATCAGGGGGCTCTGGGGCCAACGTCCTGACTTTC
TRBJ2-5 NA TRBV5-1 many CASSYGRSGKETQYF TGCGCCAGCAGCTATGGACGGTCCGGAAAAGAGACCCAGTACTTC
TRBJ2-3 TRBD2 TRBV6-5 many CASSWSLASGGSADTQYF TGTGCCAGCAGTTGGTCCCTGGCTAGCGGGGGGAGCGCAGATACGCAGTATTTT
TRBJ2-3 NA TRBV3-2 many CASSQSGLGSGDTDTQYF TGTGCCAGCAGCCAAAGTGGGCTGGGTAGCGGTGATACAGATACGCAGTATTTT
TRBJ1-1 TRBD1 TRBV7-9 few CASHRGGENTEAFF TGTGCCAGTCACAGGGGAGGGGAGAACACTGAAGCTTTCTTT
TRBJ2-3 NA TRBV20-1 few CSAALASSTDTQYF TGCAGTGCCGCTCTAGCTTCTAGCACAGATACGCAGTATTTT
TRBJ1-1 NA TRBV20-1 many CSARNPQGAEAFF TGCAGTGCTAGAAACCCACAGGGCGCTGAAGCTTTCTTT
TRBJ2-1 NA TRBV7-3 many CASSLVHNEQFF TGTGCCAGCAGCTTAGTACACAATGAGCAGTTCTTC
TRBJ2-2 TRBD2 TRBV19 many CASTLAGGELFF TGTGCCAGTACACTAGCGGGGGGGGAGCTGTTTTTT
TRBJ2-1 TRBD2 TRBV4-1 many CASSQDPAGGLYEQFF TGCGCCAGCAGCCAAGATCCAGCGGGGGGGCTGTATGAGCAGTTCTTC
TRBJ1-5 NA TRBV20-1 many CSARRNNQPQHF TGCAGTGCTAGAAGGAATAATCAGCCCCAGCATTTT
TRBJ2-2 NA TRBV29-1 NA CSVEGMNTGELFF TGCAGCGTGGAGGGGATGAACACCGGGGAGCTGTTTTTT
TRBJ1-5 NA TRBV28 NA CASSLGQGFNQPQHF TGTGCCAGCAGCTTGGGTCAGGGTTTCAATCAGCCCCAGCATTTT
TRBJ2-5 NA TRBV3-1 many CASSQDSGSAQETQYF TGTGCCAGCAGCCAAGATAGCGGTAGTGCTCAAGAGACCCAGTACTTC
TRBJ2-4 NA TRBV7-9 many CASSPQPGSKNIQYF TGTGCCAGCAGCCCTCAGCCAGGGTCCAAAAACATTCAGTACTTC
TRBJ1-4 TRBD1 TRBV7-2 many CASSLEGARGEKLFF TGTGCCAGCAGTCTAGAGGGGGCTCGAGGTGAAAAACTGTTTTTT
TRBJ2-1 TRBD2 TRBV5-6 many CASSLVRQSLAEVQFF TGTGCCAGCAGCTTGGTCAGGCAGAGTCTAGCGGAGGTGCAGTTCTTC
TRBJ2-1 TRBD2 TRBV3-1 many CASSSRPLAGGSNNEQFF TGTGCCAGCAGCTCAAGGCCACTAGCGGGAGGAAGCAACAATGAGCAGTTCTTC
TRBJ2-7 TRBD2 TRBV20-1 many CSAAGGQTFYEQYF TGCAGTGCCGCGGGGGGGCAGACCTTCTACGAGCAGTACTTC
TRBJ1-1 NA TRBV19 many CASSIQGMYTEAFF TGTGCCAGTAGTATACAGGGAATGTACACTGAAGCTTTCTTT
TRBJ1-5 TRBD1 TRBV27 few CASSSPGTGGDNQPQHF TGTGCCAGCAGTTCCCCAGGGACAGGGGGAGACAATCAGCCCCAGCATTTT
TRBJ2-7 TRBD2 TRBV7-2 NA CASSFGTRSSYEQYF TGTGCCAGCAGCTTTGGGACTAGGTCCTCTTACGAGCAGTACTTC
TRBJ2-3 NA TRBV11-2 many CASTNPWRSTDTQYF TGTGCCAGCACCAACCCATGGAGGTCTACAGATACGCAGTATTTT
TRBJ2-5 NA TRBV27 many CASSSLNQETQYF TGTGCCAGCAGTTCCCTGAACCAAGAGACCCAGTACTTC
TRBJ1-1 NA TRBV11-2 many CASSLDYEAFF TGTGCCAGCAGCTTAGACTATGAAGCTTTCTTT
TRBJ2-1 TRBD2 TRBV7-2 many CASSQGLAGGDEQFF TGTGCCAGCAGCCAAGGACTAGCGGGAGGGGATGAGCAGTTCTTC
TRBJ2-7 TRBD1 TRBV20-1 many CSARDVRQGSYEQYF TGCAGTGCTAGAGATGTGAGACAGGGCTCCTACGAGCAGTACTTC
TRBJ2-3 NA TRBV20-1 many CSATDWDATDTQYF TGCAGTGCTACGGACTGGGACGCCACAGATACGCAGTATTTT
TRBJ2-7 NA TRBV7-3 many CASSLGMGEQYF TGTGCCAGCAGTTTAGGAATGGGCGAGCAGTACTTC
TRBJ1-1 TRBD1 TRBV5-1 many CASSFDGQGEAFF TGCGCCAGCAGCTTTGATGGACAGGGTGAAGCTTTCTTT
TRBJ2-1 NA TRBV12-3/TRBV12-4 many CASSFGFSNEQFF TGTGCCAGCAGTTTTGGGTTTAGCAATGAGCAGTTCTTC
TRBJ2-1 TRBD2 TRBV5-4 many CASSFGGYYNNEQFF TGTGCCAGCAGCTTCGGGGGGTACTACAACAATGAGCAGTTCTTC
TRBJ2-5 NA TRBV28 many CASSLGAGGWETQYF TGTGCCAGCAGTTTAGGGGCCGGGGGCTGGGAGACCCAGTACTTC
TRBJ2-3 TRBD1 TRBV19 once CASSETGVGDTQYF TGTGCCAGTAGTGAAACAGGGGTTGGAGATACGCAGTATTTT
TRBJ2-7 TRBD2 TRBV7-2 many CASSTPLAAYEQYF TGTGCCAGCAGCACACCGCTAGCGGCGTACGAGCAGTACTTC
TRBJ1-5 NA TRBV20-1 many CSALELDGPNQPQHF TGCAGTGCGCTAGAATTGGACGGACCCAATCAGCCCCAGCATTTT
TRBJ2-6 NA TRBV24-1 many CATSDSGGYVGANVLTF TGTGCCACCAGTGATTCTGGAGGGTATGTTGGGGCCAACGTCCTGACTTTC